This T cell receptor beta chain appears in the sequencing data of a study of blood T cell repertoires in COVID-19. Turning to the study itself: COVID-19 samples from acute and convalescent phases originated in the United States, Italy and Spain. The analysed material was cDNA or gDNA that came from T cells, B-cell-depleted T cells, or PBMCs.

Germline CDR1 reads MNHEY; CDR2 reads SMNVEV (reference sequence). With 2 bases clipped from V and 6 bases from J, the junction kept 6 bases outside the gene matches. The CDR3 covers 17 residues. Per the original methods: Counts of nucleated cells, estimated from reference gene primer amplification, were obtained. Repertoires were generated with immunoSEQ multiplex PCR, while TCRdb's copy carries only in-frame clones and drops some. That table is the source of V, J and clone size, and D and trimming were worked out from the DNA. The sample includes some 250,000 clones, around three quarters of them seen just once.

The V call is TRBV27, the J call TRBJ2-1; TRBD2 matches at 14 bases. The source is a woman older than 75 with acute or convalescent COVID-19. The sample comprised peripheral blood. The CDR3 loop is CASSLRTSGGRGNEQFF. In DNA form, the CDR3 reads TGTGCCAGCAGTTTACGGACTAGCGGGGGGAGGGGCAATGAGCAGTTCTTC.